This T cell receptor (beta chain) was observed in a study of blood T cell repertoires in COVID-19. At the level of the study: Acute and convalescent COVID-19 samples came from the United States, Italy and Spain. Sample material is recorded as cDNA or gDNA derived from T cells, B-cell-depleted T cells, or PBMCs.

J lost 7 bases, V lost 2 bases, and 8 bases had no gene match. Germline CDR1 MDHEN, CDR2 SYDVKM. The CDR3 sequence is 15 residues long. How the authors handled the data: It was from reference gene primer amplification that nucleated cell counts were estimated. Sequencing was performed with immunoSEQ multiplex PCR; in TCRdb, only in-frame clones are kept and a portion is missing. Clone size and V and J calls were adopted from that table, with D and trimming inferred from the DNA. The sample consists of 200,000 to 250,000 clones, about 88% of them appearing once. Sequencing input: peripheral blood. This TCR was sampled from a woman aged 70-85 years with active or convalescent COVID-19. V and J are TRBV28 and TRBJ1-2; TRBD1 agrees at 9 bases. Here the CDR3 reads CASSLPGTGSAGYTF. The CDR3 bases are TGTGCCAGCAGTTTACCTGGGACAGGGTCCGCTGGCTACACCTTC.